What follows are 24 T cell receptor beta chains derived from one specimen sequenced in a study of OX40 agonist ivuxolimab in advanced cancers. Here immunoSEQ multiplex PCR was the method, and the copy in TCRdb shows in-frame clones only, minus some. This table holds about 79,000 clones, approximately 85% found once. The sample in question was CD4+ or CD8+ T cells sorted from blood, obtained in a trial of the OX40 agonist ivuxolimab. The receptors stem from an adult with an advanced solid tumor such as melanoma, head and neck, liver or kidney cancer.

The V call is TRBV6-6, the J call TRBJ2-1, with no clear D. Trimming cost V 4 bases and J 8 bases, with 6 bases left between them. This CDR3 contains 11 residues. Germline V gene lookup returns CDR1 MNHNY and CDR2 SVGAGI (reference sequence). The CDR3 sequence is CASSFTHEQFF. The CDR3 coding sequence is TGTGCCAGCAGTTTTACGCATGAGCAGTTCTTC.

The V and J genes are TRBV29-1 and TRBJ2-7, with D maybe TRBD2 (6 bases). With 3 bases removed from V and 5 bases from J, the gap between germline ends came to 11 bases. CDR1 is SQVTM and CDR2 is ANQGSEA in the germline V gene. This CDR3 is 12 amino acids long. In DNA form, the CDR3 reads TGCAGCGTTGAGGCGGGAAGGCACGAGCAGTACTTC. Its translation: CSVEAGRHEQYF.

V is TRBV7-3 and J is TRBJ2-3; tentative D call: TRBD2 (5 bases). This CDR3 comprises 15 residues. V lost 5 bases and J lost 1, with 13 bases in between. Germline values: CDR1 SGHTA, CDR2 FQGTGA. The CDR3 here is CASSLLAGGTDTQYF. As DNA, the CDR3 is TGTGCCAGCAGCCTGCTAGCCGGCGGCACAGATACGCAGTATTTT.

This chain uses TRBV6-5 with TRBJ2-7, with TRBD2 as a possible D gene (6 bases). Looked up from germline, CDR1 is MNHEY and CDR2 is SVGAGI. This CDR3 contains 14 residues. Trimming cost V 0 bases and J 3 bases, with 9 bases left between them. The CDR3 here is CASSYSMGGYEQYF. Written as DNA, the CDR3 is TGTGCCAGCAGTTACTCGATGGGGGGCTACGAGCAGTACTTC.

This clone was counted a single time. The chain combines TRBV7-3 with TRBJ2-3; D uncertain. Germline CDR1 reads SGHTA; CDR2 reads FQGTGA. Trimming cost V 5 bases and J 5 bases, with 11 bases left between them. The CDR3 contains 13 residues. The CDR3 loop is CASSDWKEDTQYF. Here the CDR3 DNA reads TGTGCCAGCAGCGATTGGAAGGAAGATACGCAGTATTTT.

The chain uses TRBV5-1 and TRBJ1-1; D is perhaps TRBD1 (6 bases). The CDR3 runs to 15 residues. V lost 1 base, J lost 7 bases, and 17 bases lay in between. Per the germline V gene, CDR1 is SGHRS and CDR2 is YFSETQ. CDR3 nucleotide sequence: TGCGCCAGCAGCTTGACTTCCTCAGGGGTGTTTGAAGCTTTCTTT. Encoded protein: CASSLTSSGVFEAFF.

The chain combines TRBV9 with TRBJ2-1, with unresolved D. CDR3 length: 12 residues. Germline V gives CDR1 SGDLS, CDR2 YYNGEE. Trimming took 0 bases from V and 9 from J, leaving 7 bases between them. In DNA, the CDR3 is TGTGCCAGCAGCGTAGATACGACTGAGCAGTTCTTC. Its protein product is CASSVDTTEQFF. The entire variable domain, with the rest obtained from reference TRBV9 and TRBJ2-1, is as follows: DSGVTQTPKHLITATGQRVTLRCSPRSGDLSVYWYQQSLDQGLQFLIQYYNGEERAKGNILERFSAQQFPDLHSELNLSSLELGDSALYFCASSVDTTEQFFGPGTRLTVL.

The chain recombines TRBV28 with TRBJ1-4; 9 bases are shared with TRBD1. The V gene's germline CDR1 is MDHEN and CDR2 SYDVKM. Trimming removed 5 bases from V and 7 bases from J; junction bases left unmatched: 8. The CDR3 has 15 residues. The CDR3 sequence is CASSHTGGISEKLFF. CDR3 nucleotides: TGTGCCAGCAGTCACACAGGGGGCATCAGTGAAAAACTGTTTTTT.

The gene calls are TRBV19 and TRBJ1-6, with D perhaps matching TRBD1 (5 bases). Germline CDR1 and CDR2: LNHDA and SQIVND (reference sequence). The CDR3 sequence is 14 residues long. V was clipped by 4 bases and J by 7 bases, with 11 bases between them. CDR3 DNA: TGTGCCAGTAGTAGACGGGACGGGAATTCACCCCTCCACTTT. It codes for CASSRRDGNSPLHF.

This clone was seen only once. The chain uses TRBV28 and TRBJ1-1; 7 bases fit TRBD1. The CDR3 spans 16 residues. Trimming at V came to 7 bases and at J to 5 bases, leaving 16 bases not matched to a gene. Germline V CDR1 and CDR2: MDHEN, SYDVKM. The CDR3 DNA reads TGTGCCAGCACCCTCCTAGGACAGGCGAGTCGAACTGAAGCTTTCTTT. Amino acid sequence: CASTLLGQASRTEAFF.

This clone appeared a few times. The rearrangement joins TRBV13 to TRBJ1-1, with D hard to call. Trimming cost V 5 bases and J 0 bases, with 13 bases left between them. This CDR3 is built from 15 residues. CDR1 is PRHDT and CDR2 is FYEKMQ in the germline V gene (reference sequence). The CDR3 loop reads CASSPRISMNTEAFF. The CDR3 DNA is TGTGCCAGCAGCCCAAGGATATCCATGAACACTGAAGCTTTCTTT. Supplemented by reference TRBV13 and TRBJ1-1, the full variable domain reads AAGVIQSPRHLIKEKRETATLKCYPIPRHDTVYWYQQGPGQDPQFLISFYEKMQSDKGSIPDRFSAQQFSDYHSELNMSSLELGDSALYFCASSPRISMNTEAFFGQGTRLTVV.

The CDR3 DNA reads TGTGCCAGCAGTTTAGCGGGAGTCATCTACAATGAGCAGTTCTTC. This gives the protein CASSLAGVIYNEQFF. The J gene is TRBJ2-1, the V gene TRBV28; 7 bases fit TRBD2. Trimming cost V 2 bases and J 3 bases; bases outside gene matches: 4. Germline CDR1 MDHEN, CDR2 SYDVKM. This CDR3 is 15 amino acids long. The entire variable domain, with the rest obtained from reference TRBV28 and TRBJ2-1, is as follows: DVKVTQSSRYLVKRTGEKVFLECVQDMDHENMFWYRQDPGLGLRLIYFSYDVKMKEKGDIPEGYSVSREKKERFSLILESASTNQTSMYLCASSLAGVIYNEQFFGPGTRLTVL.

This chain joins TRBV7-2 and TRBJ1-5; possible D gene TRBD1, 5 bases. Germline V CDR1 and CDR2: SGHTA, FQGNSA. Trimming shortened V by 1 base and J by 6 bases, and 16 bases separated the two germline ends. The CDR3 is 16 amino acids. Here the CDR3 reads CASSLGVNQGTQPQHF. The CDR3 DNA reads TGTGCCAGCAGCTTAGGGGTTAATCAGGGTACTCAGCCCCAGCATTTT.

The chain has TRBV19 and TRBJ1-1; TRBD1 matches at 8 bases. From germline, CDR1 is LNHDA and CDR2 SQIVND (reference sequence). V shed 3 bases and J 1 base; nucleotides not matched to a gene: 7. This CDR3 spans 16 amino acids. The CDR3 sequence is CASSMTGAYGNTEAFF. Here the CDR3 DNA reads TGTGCCAGTAGTATGACAGGGGCGTATGGGAACACTGAAGCTTTCTTT.

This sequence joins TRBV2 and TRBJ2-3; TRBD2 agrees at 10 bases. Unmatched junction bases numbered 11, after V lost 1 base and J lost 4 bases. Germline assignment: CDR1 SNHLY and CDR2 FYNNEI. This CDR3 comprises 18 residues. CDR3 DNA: TGTGCCAGCAGTGAAGTTCTAGCGGGAGAACGCCGTGCAGATACGCAGTATTTT. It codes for CASSEVLAGERRADTQYF.

CDR3 amino acids: CASSPPVGTEQYF. The CDR3 DNA reads TGTGCCAGCAGTCCCCCTGTGGGGACCGAGCAGTACTTC. The V call is TRBV28, the J call TRBJ2-7; either TRBD1 or TRBD2 may fit D (5 bases each). V lost 5 bases to trimming and J lost 6 bases, with 14 bases between them. The V gene's germline CDR1 is MDHEN and CDR2 SYDVKM. The CDR3 runs to 13 residues.

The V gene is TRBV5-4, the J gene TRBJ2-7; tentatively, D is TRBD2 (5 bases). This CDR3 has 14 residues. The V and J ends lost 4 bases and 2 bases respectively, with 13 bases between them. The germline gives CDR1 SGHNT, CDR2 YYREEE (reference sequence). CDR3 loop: CASSDWGDPYEQYF. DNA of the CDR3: TGTGCCAGCAGCGACTGGGGAGACCCCTACGAGCAGTACTTC.

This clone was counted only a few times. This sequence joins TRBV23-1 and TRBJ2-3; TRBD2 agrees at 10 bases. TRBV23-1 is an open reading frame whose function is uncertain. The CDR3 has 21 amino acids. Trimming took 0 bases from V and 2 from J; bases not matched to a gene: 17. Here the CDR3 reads CASSQSGPRASTSGDTDTQYF. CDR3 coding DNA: TGCGCCAGCAGTCAATCAGGGCCACGCGCCAGCACTAGCGGGGACACAGATACGCAGTATTTT.

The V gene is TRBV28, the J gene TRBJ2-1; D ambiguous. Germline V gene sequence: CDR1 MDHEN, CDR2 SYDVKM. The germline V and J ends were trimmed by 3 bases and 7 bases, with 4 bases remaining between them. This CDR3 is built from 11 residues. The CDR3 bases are TGTGCCAGCAGTTTCCGGAATGAGCAGTTCTTC. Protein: CASSFRNEQFF.

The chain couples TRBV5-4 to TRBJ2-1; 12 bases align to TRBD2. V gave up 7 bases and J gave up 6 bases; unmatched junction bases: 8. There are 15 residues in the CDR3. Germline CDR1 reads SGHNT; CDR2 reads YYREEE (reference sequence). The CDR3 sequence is CASRRLAGEGNEQFF. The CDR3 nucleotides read TGTGCCAGCCGCCGACTAGCGGGAGAAGGCAATGAGCAGTTCTTC.

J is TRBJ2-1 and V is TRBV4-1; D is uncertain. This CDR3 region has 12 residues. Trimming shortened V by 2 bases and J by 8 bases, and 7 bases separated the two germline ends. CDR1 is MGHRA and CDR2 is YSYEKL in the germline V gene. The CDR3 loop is CASSQPSHEQFF. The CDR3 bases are TGCGCCAGCAGCCAACCCTCGCATGAGCAGTTCTTC.

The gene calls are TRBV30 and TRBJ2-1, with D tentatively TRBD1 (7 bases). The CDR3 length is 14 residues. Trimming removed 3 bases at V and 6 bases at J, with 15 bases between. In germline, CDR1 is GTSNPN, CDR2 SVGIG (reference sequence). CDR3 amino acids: CAWRWRGLSNEQFF. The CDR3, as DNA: TGTGCCTGGAGGTGGAGGGGGCTATCCAATGAGCAGTTCTTC. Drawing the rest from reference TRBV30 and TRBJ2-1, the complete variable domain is SQTIHQWPATLVQPVGSPLSLECTVEGTSNPNLYWYRQAAGRGLQLLFYSVGIGQISSEVPQNLSASRPQDRQFILSSKKLLLSDSGFYLCAWRWRGLSNEQFFGPGTRLTVL.

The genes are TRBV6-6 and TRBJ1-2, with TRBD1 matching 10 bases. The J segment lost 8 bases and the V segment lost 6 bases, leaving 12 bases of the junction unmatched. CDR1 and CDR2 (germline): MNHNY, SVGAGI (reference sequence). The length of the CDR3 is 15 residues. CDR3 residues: CASSLNRDRGQGYTF. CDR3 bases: TGTGCCAGCAGCCTGAACCGGGACAGGGGTCAAGGCTACACCTTC.

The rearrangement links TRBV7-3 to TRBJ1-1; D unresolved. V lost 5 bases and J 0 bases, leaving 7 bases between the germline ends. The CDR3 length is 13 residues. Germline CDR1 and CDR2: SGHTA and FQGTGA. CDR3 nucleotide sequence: TGTGCCAGCAGCCTTAGCATGAACACTGAAGCTTTCTTT. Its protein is CASSLSMNTEAFF.